A selection of T cell receptor beta chains follows, all from one sample in a study of blood T cell repertoires in COVID-19. TCRdb's table, derived via immunoSEQ multiplex PCR, lists solely in-frame clones and lacks some. The sample lists about 60,000 clones, 88% seen once, with 4.5% to 6% in the top ten. Material: peripheral blood. The receptors derive from a human donor in a cohort sampled during active COVID-19. Both conserved end residues are part of each CDR3. D genes are given only for firm matches. Clone size is given for some rows only: seen once, a few or many times, or a class if the clone is expanded.

d_call: TRBD1
v_call: TRBV9
clone_size: -
j_call: TRBJ1-2
cdr3_aa: CASSVATNRGGGYTF
cdr3_nt: TGTGCCAGCAGCGTAGCTACAAACAGGGGGGGCGGCTACACCTTC

d_call: -
v_call: TRBV2
clone_size: -
j_call: TRBJ2-5
cdr3_aa: CASSERGVQETQYF
cdr3_nt: TGTGCCAGCAGTGAAAGAGGCGTTCAAGAGACCCAGTACTTC

d_call: TRBD2
v_call: TRBV7-6
clone_size: -
j_call: TRBJ2-3
cdr3_aa: CASSLAVAGGPSDTQYF
cdr3_nt: TGTGCCAGCAGCTTAGCGGTGGCGGGGGGACCTTCAGATACGCAGTATTTT

d_call: TRBD1
v_call: TRBV30
clone_size: -
j_call: TRBJ2-7
cdr3_aa: CAWSNPGGAYEQYF
cdr3_nt: TGTGCCTGGAGCAATCCAGGGGGAGCCTACGAGCAGTACTTC

d_call: TRBD1
v_call: TRBV5-6
clone_size: -
j_call: TRBJ2-7
cdr3_aa: CASSFLKDRLPYEQYF
cdr3_nt: TGTGCCAGCAGCTTTCTTAAGGACAGGTTGCCCTACGAGCAGTACTTC

d_call: -
v_call: TRBV5-3
clone_size: -
j_call: TRBJ2-7
cdr3_aa: CARSPQTDHLLYTRAYF
cdr3_nt: TGTGCCAGAAGCCCGCAGACAGATCACTTACTCTATACCCGGGCGTACTTC

d_call: -
v_call: TRBV5-1
clone_size: -
j_call: TRBJ1-5
cdr3_aa: CASSLNGQSNQPQHF
cdr3_nt: TGCGCCAGCAGCTTGAATGGACAGAGCAATCAGCCCCAGCATTTT

d_call: -
v_call: TRBV5-1
clone_size: once
j_call: TRBJ1-6
cdr3_aa: CASGTGVLNSPLHF
cdr3_nt: TGCGCCAGCGGGACGGGGGTGTTGAATTCACCCCTCCACTTT

d_call: TRBD1
v_call: TRBV30
clone_size: -
j_call: TRBJ1-5
cdr3_aa: CAWSSGQANQPQHF
cdr3_nt: TGTGCCTGGAGTTCGGGACAGGCAAATCAGCCCCAGCATTTT

d_call: TRBD2
v_call: TRBV18
clone_size: -
j_call: TRBJ2-7
cdr3_aa: CASSSTLAGVGYEQYF
cdr3_nt: TGTGCCAGCTCATCGACCTTAGCGGGAGTCGGCTACGAGCAGTACTTC

d_call: TRBD1
v_call: TRBV11-2
clone_size: -
j_call: TRBJ2-7
cdr3_aa: CASSSSTGGYEQYF
cdr3_nt: TGTGCCAGCAGCTCTTCTACAGGGGGATACGAGCAGTACTTC

d_call: -
v_call: TRBV30
clone_size: -
j_call: TRBJ2-3
cdr3_aa: CAWKRSGATDTQYF
cdr3_nt: TGTGCCTGGAAACGCTCGGGAGCCACAGATACGCAGTATTTT

d_call: -
v_call: TRBV2
clone_size: -
j_call: TRBJ2-1
cdr3_aa: CASGAVGSYNEQFF
cdr3_nt: TGTGCCAGCGGGGCGGTAGGTTCCTACAATGAGCAGTTCTTC

d_call: TRBD2
v_call: TRBV7-6
clone_size: -
j_call: TRBJ2-2
cdr3_aa: CASSRTSGRINTGELFF
cdr3_nt: TGTGCCAGCAGCCGGACTAGCGGGAGGATCAACACCGGGGAGCTGTTTTTT

d_call: TRBD1
v_call: TRBV29-1
clone_size: -
j_call: TRBJ2-3
cdr3_aa: CSARKGTGATDTQYF
cdr3_nt: TGCAGCGCCCGGAAGGGGACAGGGGCCACAGATACGCAGTATTTT

d_call: -
v_call: TRBV5-6
clone_size: -
j_call: TRBJ1-5
cdr3_aa: CASSLRGGNQPQHF
cdr3_nt: TGTGCCAGCAGCTTGAGGGGCGGCAATCAGCCCCAGCATTTT

d_call: -
v_call: TRBV19
clone_size: -
j_call: TRBJ1-6
cdr3_aa: CASSIYRSSYNSPLHF
cdr3_nt: TGTGCCAGTAGTATCTACAGAAGCTCCTATAATTCACCCCTCCACTTT

d_call: TRBD1
v_call: TRBV5-1
clone_size: -
j_call: TRBJ1-6
cdr3_aa: CASSPDRQNSPLHF
cdr3_nt: TGCGCCAGCAGCCCGGACAGGCAAAATTCACCCCTCCACTTT

d_call: -
v_call: TRBV6-6
clone_size: -
j_call: TRBJ1-6
cdr3_aa: CASSTPGLPLHF
cdr3_nt: TGTGCCAGCAGTACCCCGGGACTACCCCTCCACTTT

d_call: TRBD2
v_call: TRBV5-1
clone_size: -
j_call: TRBJ2-5
cdr3_aa: CASSVSGRATQYF
cdr3_nt: TGCGCCAGCAGCGTTAGCGGGAGGGCGACCCAGTACTTC

d_call: TRBD1
v_call: TRBV9
clone_size: -
j_call: TRBJ1-6
cdr3_aa: CASSSDRGLNSPLHF
cdr3_nt: TGTGCCAGCAGCTCCGACAGGGGGCTAAATTCACCCCTCCACTTT

d_call: TRBD1
v_call: TRBV29-1
clone_size: -
j_call: TRBJ2-5
cdr3_aa: CSAWGAGGGGETQYF
cdr3_nt: TGCAGCGCTTGGGGTGCAGGGGGTGGAGGAGAGACCCAGTACTTC